This TCR beta chain was sequenced for a study of T cell responses to AZD1222 COVID-19 vaccine. Overall study: Pooling covered second doses at about 4 or about 12 weeks. General observations from the study: After the peak T cell response, and only then, were repertoires sampled. Rises in breadth and depth of Spike-specific TCRs came after two AZD1222 doses.

The germline V gene encodes CDR1 SGDLS and CDR2 YYNGEE. This CDR3 is built from 14 residues. V lost 2 bases to trimming and J lost 9 bases; unmatched junction nucleotides: 8. A note on this clone: Its antigen is still unknown.

Measured with immunoSEQ multiplex PCR; TCRdb has only the in-frame clones, and not every one. The sample carries fewer than 130,000 clones, 81% recorded once. The sequence derives from an adult in good health. Material: peripheral blood, obtained on day 0 of AZD1222 vaccination. The V gene is TRBV9, the J gene TRBJ2-1, with 7 bases that match TRBD2. CDR3 DNA sequence: TGTGCCAGCAGCGTCGGCGGGAGTCGGGTTGAGCAGTTCTTC. Protein sequence: CASSVGGSRVEQFF.